These 25 T cell receptor beta chains were sequenced from one sample in a study of lymphopenia after photon versus proton radiotherapy. TCRdb keeps only in-frame clones here, not all; method: immunoSEQ multiplex PCR. This sample has roughly 64,000 clones; 87% occur once, and the top ten carry more than 10%. The sample consisted of peripheral blood, taken from a patient treated with proton-based radiotherapy. Receptors originate from a man older than 75 with esophageal cancer.

This clone is a singleton in its sample. This sequence joins TRBV28 and TRBJ2-7; D not certain. The CDR3 contains 11 residues. Germline V gene sequence: CDR1 MDHEN, CDR2 SYDVKM. The ends were cut back, 7 bases at V and 4 bases at J, with 8 bases in the middle. The CDR3 loop is CASTTEYEQYF. In DNA, the CDR3 is TGTGCCAGCACTACAGAGTACGAGCAGTACTTC.

The chain couples TRBV18 to TRBJ1-2; D perhaps matches TRBD1 (5 bases). The CDR3 contains 14 residues. Germline assignment: CDR1 KGHSH and CDR2 LQKENI. Trimming removed 0 bases at V and 4 bases at J, with 9 bases between. CDR3 protein: CASSPPGGGYGYTF. In DNA, the CDR3 is TGTGCCAGCTCACCACCGGGGGGTGGCTATGGCTACACCTTC. The full variable domain, its missing parts supplied by reference TRBV18 and TRBJ1-2, is NAGVMQNPRHLVRRRGQEARLRCSPMKGHSHVYWYRQLPEEGLKFMVYLQKENIIDESGMPKERFSAEFPKEGPSILRIQQVVRGDSAAYFCASSPPGGGYGYTFGSGTRLTVV.

This clone occurred once. V usage is TRBV29-1 and J usage is TRBJ2-2; D might be TRBD1 (6 bases). The CDR3 spans 14 residues. Germline V gives CDR1 SQVTM, CDR2 ANQGSEA. V was shortened by 0 bases and J by 4 bases, with 9 bases between the two germline ends. CDR3 DNA sequence: TGCAGCGTTGAAGAGGGGGCGTTCACCGGGGAGCTGTTTTTT. Its protein product is CSVEEGAFTGELFF.

This clone showed up just a few times. This chain joins TRBV7-2 and TRBJ1-5, with 8 positions matching TRBD1. The trim removed 5 bases at V and 4 bases at J, leaving 7 bases unmatched. Germline CDR1 SGHTA, CDR2 FQGNSA. The CDR3 runs to 15 residues. CDR3 in DNA: TGTGCCAGCAGCCCCGGACAGGGCCGAAATCAGCCCCAGCATTTT. Translation gives CASSPGQGRNQPQHF.

The rearrangement links TRBV7-9 to TRBJ2-7; 9 positions match TRBD1. Trimming took 5 bases from V and 4 from J; bases not matched to a gene: 21. The CDR3 contains 19 residues. CDR1 and CDR2 from the germline V gene are SEHNR and FQNEAQ (reference sequence). CDR3 coding DNA: TGTGCCAGCAGCCCGACCCGAAAGAACCTGACAGGGGGTAAGTACGAGCAGTACTTC. Amino acid sequence: CASSPTRKNLTGGKYEQYF.

The CDR3, as DNA: TGCGCCAGCAGCCGACGGGTTGGGAGGGAGCAGTTCTTC. This codes for CASSRRVGREQFF. The genes are TRBV4-3 and TRBJ2-1; a weak D match, TRBD2 (6 bases). V was pared by 4 bases and J by 10 bases, with 14 bases between. The CDR3 totals 13 residues. CDR1 and CDR2 from the germline V gene are LGHNA and YSLEER.

This chain joins TRBV30 and TRBJ2-7; possibly TRBD1 or TRBD2 for D (6 bases each). This CDR3 has 16 residues. Trimming pared 3 bases from V and 2 bases from J, leaving 20 bases between. Germline V lookup: CDR1 GTSNPN, CDR2 SVGIG (reference sequence). The CDR3 coding sequence is TGTGCCTGGAGCCATCTGTGGGGGGCTCGTACCTACGAGCAGTACTTC. It yields the protein CAWSHLWGARTYEQYF.

V gene TRBV5-1 combines with J gene TRBJ1-5, with D possibly being TRBD1 (6 bases). Trimming removed 4 bases from V and 5 bases from J, with 13 bases in between. Germline-derived CDR1 and CDR2 are SGHRS and YFSETQ. CDR3 length: 14 amino acids. CDR3 region: CASSPDSSYQPQHF. Here the CDR3 DNA reads TGCGCCAGCAGCCCGGACAGTTCCTATCAGCCCCAGCATTTT.

CDR3: CASSARDRAYEQYF. CDR3 DNA: TGTGCCAGCAGCGCCCGGGACAGGGCCTACGAGCAGTACTTC. The chain employs TRBV9 and TRBJ2-7, with 9 bases matching TRBD1. This CDR3 contains 14 residues. V gave up 3 bases and J gave up 2 bases; unmatched junction bases: 3. The V gene's germline CDR1 is SGDLS and CDR2 YYNGEE.

The V gene is TRBV7-2, the J gene TRBJ2-5, with 8 bases aligning to TRBD1. The CDR3 totals 15 residues. J gave up 4 bases and V 2 bases, and 6 bases lay outside the gene matches. The germline CDR1 and CDR2 sequences are SGHTA and FQGNSA. The CDR3, as DNA: TGTGCCAGCAGCTTACAGACAGGGGTGGGAGAGACCCAGTACTTC. This translates into CASSLQTGVGETQYF.

The J gene is TRBJ2-2, the V gene TRBV4-1; D possibly corresponds to TRBD1 (5 bases). The V gene lost 6 bases and the J gene lost 1 base, with 9 bases spanning the gap. Germline CDR1 is MGHRA and CDR2 is YSYEKL. The CDR3 loop spans 14 amino acids. CDR3 sequence (DNA): TGCGCCAGCAGGACAGCTGAGAACACCGGGGAGCTGTTTTTT. Its translation is CASRTAENTGELFF.

The rearrangement links TRBV30 to TRBJ1-5; no reliable D call. The germline V and J ends were trimmed by 4 bases and 6 bases, with 13 bases remaining between them. Germline V CDR1 and CDR2: GTSNPN, SVGIG (reference sequence). The CDR3 contains 13 residues. The CDR3 region has the DNA TGTGCCTGGACGAAGGGATTTGCTCAGCCCCAGCATTTT. It encodes CAWTKGFAQPQHF.

The rearrangement links TRBV4-2 to TRBJ2-1; TRBD2 aligns across 9 bases. V shed 6 bases, J shed 5 bases, and the junction held 8 bases outside the gene matches. This CDR3 is 15 amino acids long. CDR1 is LGHNA and CDR2 is YNFKEQ in the germline V gene. The CDR3 loop is CASRKVVAGDNEQFF. The CDR3 DNA reads as TGTGCCAGCAGAAAGGTAGTAGCGGGGGACAATGAGCAGTTCTTC.

This clone was counted a single time. The CDR3 DNA sequence: TGTGCCACCACCAGGGCAGGGGTATCGGGGGTCTACAATGAGCAGTTCTTC. Translation gives CATTRAGVSGVYNEQFF. The V gene is TRBV15, the J gene TRBJ2-1; either TRBD1 or TRBD2 may fit D (6 bases each). With 7 bases removed from V and 3 bases from J, the gap between germline ends came to 22 bases. The CDR3 covers 17 residues. Germline V gives CDR1 LNHNV, CDR2 YYDKDF (reference sequence).

The chain couples TRBV7-8 to TRBJ2-7; TRBD1 might be the D (5 bases). Germline V gene sequence: CDR1 SGHVS, CDR2 FQNEAQ. V was shortened by 2 bases and J by 2 bases, with 10 bases between the two germline ends. The CDR3 is made up of 14 amino acids. CDR3 coding DNA: TGTGCCAGCAGCTTAAGGTTGGGGCCCTACGAGCAGTACTTC. The encoded protein is CASSLRLGPYEQYF.

The chain is built from TRBV30 and TRBJ1-2; maybe TRBD1 (5 bases). The V end lost 5 bases, the J end lost 5 bases, and 18 bases lay between the germline ends. The CDR3 is made up of 14 amino acids. Germline CDR1 is GTSNPN and CDR2 is SVGIG (reference sequence). In DNA, the CDR3 is TGTGCCTGGGGACACTCCGGACGGCCTTATGGCTACACCTTC. Residues: CAWGHSGRPYGYTF.

The J gene is TRBJ1-1, the V gene TRBV11-1, with no clear D. The CDR3 contains 14 residues. In germline, CDR1 is SGHAT, CDR2 FQDESV (reference sequence). Trimming pared 1 base from V and 5 bases from J, leaving 11 bases between. The CDR3 loop reads CASSLVAGKTEAFF. The CDR3 DNA follows: TGTGCCAGCAGCTTAGTAGCGGGGAAGACTGAAGCTTTCTTT.

The chain's CDR3 is CASSLGASTQYF. Written as DNA, the CDR3 is TGTGCCAGCAGCTTAGGAGCCTCGACGCAGTATTTT. The genes are TRBV11-2 and TRBJ2-3; D is uncertain. Trimming cost V 1 base and J 9 bases, with 8 bases left between them. Germline CDR1 and CDR2: SGHAT and FQNNGV. CDR3 length equals 12 residues.

This rearrangement joins TRBV23-1 to TRBJ1-6; D perhaps matches TRBD1 (5 bases). TRBV23-1 belongs to the ORF category, with a function that is uncertain. Trimming removed 9 bases at V and 3 bases at J, with 12 bases between. The CDR3 covers 14 residues. The CDR3 sequence is CARGPANYNSPLHF. CDR3 sequence (DNA): TGCGCCAGGGGGCCGGCTAACTATAATTCACCCCTCCACTTT.

The table lists this clone with a few counts. The V and J genes are TRBV20-1 and TRBJ1-1; no clear D. This CDR3 spans 10 amino acids. V lost 5 bases and J lost 8, with 9 bases in between. CDR1 and CDR2 (germline): DFQATT, SNEGSKA (reference sequence). CDR3 amino acids: CSAEGSEAFF. DNA of the CDR3: TGCAGTGCTGAGGGAAGCGAAGCTTTCTTT.

This clone was seen more than once but under ten times. The gene calls are TRBV2 and TRBJ2-7; D is undetermined. Trimming took off 6 bases at V and 2 bases at J, with 5 bases between the two ends. The CDR3 sequence is 11 residues long. CDR1 is SNHLY and CDR2 is FYNNEI in the germline V gene. The CDR3 sequence: CASRGTYEQYF. CDR3 in DNA: TGTGCCAGCAGGGGGACCTACGAGCAGTACTTC.

The chain has TRBV7-2 and TRBJ2-5, with 11 bases fitting TRBD2. The V segment lost 4 bases and the J segment 4 bases; nucleotides outside the gene matches: 5. The CDR3 covers 15 residues. Per germline, CDR1 SGHTA and CDR2 FQGNSA. The CDR3 reads CASSSGTSGVETQYF. The CDR3, as DNA: TGTGCCAGCAGCTCAGGGACTAGCGGTGTAGAGACCCAGTACTTC.

This chain connects TRBV5-1 to TRBJ2-7; 10 bases agree with TRBD1. The CDR3 is 14 amino acids. The germline V gene has CDR1 SGHRS and CDR2 YFSETQ. The junction had 4 bases not matched to a gene; V was cut back by 4 bases and J by 3 bases. CDR3 nucleotides: TGCGCCAGCAGCCCTGGGACAGGGGTCTACGAGCAGTACTTC. Its translation: CASSPGTGVYEQYF. Supplemented by reference TRBV5-1 and TRBJ2-7, the full variable domain reads KAGVTQTPRYLIKTRGQQVTLSCSPISGHRSVSWYQQTPGQGLQFLFEYFSETQRNKGNFPGRFSGRQFSNSRSEMNVSTLELGDSALYLCASSPGTGVYEQYFGPGTRLTVT.

The chain couples TRBV4-1 to TRBJ2-5; TRBD1 aligns across 12 bases. From germline, CDR1 is MGHRA and CDR2 YSYEKL. This CDR3 comprises 20 residues. V gave up 0 bases and J gave up 5 bases; unmatched junction bases: 16. Here the CDR3 reads CASSQERSGGTGGLMETQYF. CDR3 sequence (DNA): TGCGCCAGCAGCCAAGAAAGGAGTGGAGGGACAGGGGGCCTTATGGAGACCCAGTACTTC.

The chain links TRBV11-2 to TRBJ2-7; D gene unclear. The germline V and J ends were trimmed by 5 bases and 0 bases, with 5 bases remaining between them. The germline gives CDR1 SGHAT, CDR2 FQNNGV. The CDR3 consists of 12 residues. The CDR3 nucleotides are TGTGCCAGCAGCCCTGTCTCCTACGAGCAGTACTTC. Amino acids: CASSPVSYEQYF.